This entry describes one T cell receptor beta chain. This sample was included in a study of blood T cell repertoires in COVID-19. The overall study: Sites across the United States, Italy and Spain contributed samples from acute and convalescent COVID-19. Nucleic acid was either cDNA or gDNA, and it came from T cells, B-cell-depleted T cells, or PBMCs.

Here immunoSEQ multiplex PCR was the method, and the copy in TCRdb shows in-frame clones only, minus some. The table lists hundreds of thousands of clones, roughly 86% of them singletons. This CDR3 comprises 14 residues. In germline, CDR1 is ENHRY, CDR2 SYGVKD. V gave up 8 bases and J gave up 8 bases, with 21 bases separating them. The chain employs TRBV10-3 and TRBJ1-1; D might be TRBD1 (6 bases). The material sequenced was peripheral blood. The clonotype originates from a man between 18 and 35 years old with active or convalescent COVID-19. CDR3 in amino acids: CAIGEGGGREEAFF. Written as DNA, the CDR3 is TGTGCCATCGGCGAAGGAGGGGGGCGGGAGGAAGCTTTCTTT.